The rows below give T cell receptor beta chains drawn from one sample of a study of PD-L1 blockade in urothelial cancer. This table comes from immunoSEQ multiplex PCR, and its TCRdb copy is limited to in-frame clones, with some not included. This sample has roughly 46,000 clones, with around 82% found just once. This sample comprised PBMCs, obtained around atezolizumab (anti-PD-L1) treatment. The source is a man in his fifties or sixties with urothelial cancer. Both conserved end residues are part of each CDR3. The D gene is left open where the match is weak. Clone size appears in some rows only: once, few, many, or a class for an expanded clone.

DNA: TGTGCCAGCAGCACGCTAGAAGTCAATTCACCCCTCCACTTT
CDR3: CASSTLEVNSPLHF
V: TRBV25-1
size: NA
J: TRBJ1-6
D: NA

DNA: TGTGCCAGCAGTGAGACAGGGGAACAATCACCCCTCCACTTT
CDR3: CASSETGEQSPLHF
V: TRBV6-1
size: once
J: TRBJ1-6
D: TRBD1

DNA: TGTGCCAGTAGTAAAAGGGGCTATGGCTACACCTTC
CDR3: CASSKRGYGYTF
V: TRBV19
size: once
J: TRBJ1-2
D: NA

DNA: TGTGCCAGCGGGCTCCTCGGGGGCAATCAGCCCCAGCATTTT
CDR3: CASGLLGGNQPQHF
V: TRBV28
size: NA
J: TRBJ1-5
D: NA

DNA: TGTGCCACCAGCAGGAACCGGGACACCACCTACGAGCAGTACTTC
CDR3: CATSRNRDTTYEQYF
V: TRBV15
size: NA
J: TRBJ2-7
D: NA

DNA: TGCAGTGCTCAACTAGCGGGGGGGCCATACTTC
CDR3: CSAQLAGGPYF
V: TRBV20-1
size: NA
J: TRBJ2-7
D: TRBD2

DNA: TGTGCCAGCAGTTTCCCCAGATCGTGGCTAGCGGGAGGTTCCTACAATGAGCAGTTCTTC
CDR3: CASSFPRSWLAGGSYNEQFF
V: TRBV28
size: once
J: TRBJ2-1
D: TRBD2

DNA: TGTGCCAGCAGCTTTGGGACAGGGAAGGATTCACCCCTCCACTTT
CDR3: CASSFGTGKDSPLHF
V: TRBV11-1
size: NA
J: TRBJ1-6
D: TRBD1

DNA: TGTGCCAGTAGTATTTCTGGGGCTAGCTCCTACAATGAGCAGTTCTTC
CDR3: CASSISGASSYNEQFF
V: TRBV19
size: NA
J: TRBJ2-1
D: NA

DNA: TGTGCCAGCAGCCCAGTTGGGCGGGAGGGTGGCACAGATACGCAGTATTTT
CDR3: CASSPVGREGGTDTQYF
V: TRBV9
size: NA
J: TRBJ2-3
D: TRBD2

DNA: TGTGCCAGCAGTTCTCCCGGGACAGGGATAGACACTGAAGCTTTCTTT
CDR3: CASSSPGTGIDTEAFF
V: TRBV28
size: NA
J: TRBJ1-1
D: TRBD1

DNA: TGTGCCAGCAGCAGCCCCTCTCGAAGGGGATATAATTCACCCCTCCACTTT
CDR3: CASSSPSRRGYNSPLHF
V: TRBV27
size: NA
J: TRBJ1-6
D: NA

DNA: TGTGCCAGTACCCTGGGTTGGGCTGGGACTGAAGCTTTCTTT
CDR3: CASTLGWAGTEAFF
V: TRBV19
size: once
J: TRBJ1-1
D: NA

DNA: TGTGCCAGCAGCTTAGATCCCCGGCGGGCTTCCTACGAGCAGTACTTC
CDR3: CASSLDPRRASYEQYF
V: TRBV11-2
size: NA
J: TRBJ2-7
D: NA

DNA: TGTGCCAGCAGCTTAGCGACGGGTCAGCCCCAGCATTTT
CDR3: CASSLATGQPQHF
V: TRBV7-2
size: once
J: TRBJ1-5
D: NA

DNA: TGTGCCAGTGGGGGACAGGGGGGGATGTCCGGCGAGCAGTACTTC
CDR3: CASGGQGGMSGEQYF
V: TRBV19
size: NA
J: TRBJ2-7
D: TRBD1

DNA: TGTGCCAGCTCACCGATTCGGATGGAGTACGCCTACAATGAGCAGTTCTTC
CDR3: CASSPIRMEYAYNEQFF
V: TRBV18
size: NA
J: TRBJ2-1
D: NA

DNA: TGTGCCAGCAGCCAGGGACAGGGCGCTATCTATGGCTACACCTTC
CDR3: CASSQGQGAIYGYTF
V: TRBV5-6
size: once
J: TRBJ1-2
D: TRBD1

DNA: TGTGCCAGCAGTGAAGGGAGGACAGGGGGCCCCAACCAAGAGACCCAGTACTTC
CDR3: CASSEGRTGGPNQETQYF
V: TRBV6-1
size: NA
J: TRBJ2-5
D: TRBD1

DNA: TGTGCCAGCAGCTTGGACAGGGGCAGAGATACGCAGTATTTT
CDR3: CASSLDRGRDTQYF
V: TRBV7-2
size: NA
J: TRBJ2-3
D: TRBD1

DNA: TGTGCCAGCAGTTCCGGGAGAGGGGCAGATACGCAGTATTTT
CDR3: CASSSGRGADTQYF
V: TRBV6-6
size: once
J: TRBJ2-3
D: NA

DNA: TGTGCCAGCAGCTTTTGGGCCGGGAACTCTTGCAATGAGCAGTTCTTC
CDR3: CASSFWAGNSCNEQFF
V: TRBV12-1
size: NA
J: TRBJ2-1
D: NA

DNA: TGTGCCAGCAGCGAGGGGGGACTACCCACCGGGGAGCTGTTTTTT
CDR3: CASSEGGLPTGELFF
V: TRBV9
size: NA
J: TRBJ2-2
D: NA

DNA: TGTGCCAGCAGGTTGACATTGAACATTCAGTACTTC
CDR3: CASRLTLNIQYF
V: TRBV2
size: NA
J: TRBJ2-4
D: NA

DNA: TGCGCCAGCAGTGAGTCAGCGGCCGTCTACGAGCAGTACTTC
CDR3: CASSESAAVYEQYF
V: TRBV10-1
size: NA
J: TRBJ2-7
D: NA

DNA: TGCGCCAGCACCTATGGGGGCGGAACTGAAGCTTTCTTT
CDR3: CASTYGGGTEAFF
V: TRBV5-1
size: NA
J: TRBJ1-1
D: NA

DNA: TGTGCCAGCAGCGATCGACGAGCGGGGTATTACGAGCAGTACTTC
CDR3: CASSDRRAGYYEQYF
V: TRBV5-4
size: NA
J: TRBJ2-7
D: TRBD2

DNA: TGTGCCAGCAGCCTCGACAGTACCCAAGAGACCCAGTACTTC
CDR3: CASSLDSTQETQYF
V: TRBV9
size: NA
J: TRBJ2-5
D: NA

DNA: TGTGCCAGCTCACCTAATCTGGACAGGGATCAGCCCCAGCATTTT
CDR3: CASSPNLDRDQPQHF
V: TRBV18
size: NA
J: TRBJ1-5
D: TRBD1

DNA: TGTGCCAGCAGCGTCGGGACAGGGGGCTATGAGCAGTTCTTC
CDR3: CASSVGTGGYEQFF
V: TRBV5-5
size: few
J: TRBJ2-1
D: TRBD1

DNA: TGTGCCATCAGTACTAGCGGGAGGGATAGGTCCTACGAGCAGTACTTC
CDR3: CAISTSGRDRSYEQYF
V: TRBV10-3
size: NA
J: TRBJ2-7
D: TRBD2

DNA: TGCGCCAGCAAACCCGAACTCCTAGTGAAGACCCAGTACTTC
CDR3: CASKPELLVKTQYF
V: TRBV10-2
size: NA
J: TRBJ2-5
D: NA

DNA: TGTGCCGGGCCAGGATCGTCCGCCTCTGGAAACACCATATATTTT
CDR3: CAGPGSSASGNTIYF
V: TRBV30
size: once
J: TRBJ1-3
D: NA

DNA: TGTGCCAGCAGCGAGCAGGGGGGCACTGAAGCTTTCTTT
CDR3: CASSEQGGTEAFF
V: TRBV11-2
size: NA
J: TRBJ1-1
D: TRBD1

DNA: TGCAGCGTTGCACTTGGACAGGGGGCTCCAGGGTACTTC
CDR3: CSVALGQGAPGYF
V: TRBV29-1
size: NA
J: TRBJ2-5
D: TRBD1

DNA: TGTGCCAGCAGCCCAGCGGGAGGTCCCGAAAAACTGTTTTTT
CDR3: CASSPAGGPEKLFF
V: TRBV9
size: NA
J: TRBJ1-4
D: NA

DNA: TGCGCCAGCAGCTCCACAGGGAATGGGATGAACACTGAAGCTTTCTTT
CDR3: CASSSTGNGMNTEAFF
V: TRBV5-1
size: NA
J: TRBJ1-1
D: NA

DNA: TGTGCCAGCAGCTTGAGGGGAGGCGACACTGAAGCTTTCTTT
CDR3: CASSLRGGDTEAFF
V: TRBV5-5
size: NA
J: TRBJ1-1
D: NA

DNA: TGCGCCAGCAGTGAGGTGGTAGGGGGAGTCGATGAGCAGTTCTTC
CDR3: CASSEVVGGVDEQFF
V: TRBV10-1
size: NA
J: TRBJ2-1
D: NA

DNA: TGTGCCAGCAGTCCCTCGACAGTTATGAACACTGAAGCTTTCTTT
CDR3: CASSPSTVMNTEAFF
V: TRBV27
size: NA
J: TRBJ1-1
D: NA

DNA: TGCGCCAGCAGCCAAGCCGCTCGACGACAGGGGTACCAAGAGACCCAGTACTTC
CDR3: CASSQAARRQGYQETQYF
V: TRBV4-3
size: NA
J: TRBJ2-5
D: TRBD1

DNA: TGTGCCATCACCCCGGGACAGGACACCGGGGAGCTGTTTTTT
CDR3: CAITPGQDTGELFF
V: TRBV10-3
size: few
J: TRBJ2-2
D: TRBD1

DNA: TGTGCCACCAGCTGGAGCCCGGACAGGGAAGATGAAAAACTGTTTTTT
CDR3: CATSWSPDREDEKLFF
V: TRBV15
size: NA
J: TRBJ1-4
D: TRBD1

DNA: TGCGCCAGCAGCTTAGTCACCTCTAATCCGGGGCTAGCGGGGGGCCTAGTGTACGAGCAGTACTTC
CDR3: CASSLVTSNPGLAGGLVYEQYF
V: TRBV5-1
size: NA
J: TRBJ2-7
D: TRBD2

DNA: TGTGCCAGCAGTTACCCCCTACAGGGGGCGGTCGATGAGCAGTACTTC
CDR3: CASSYPLQGAVDEQYF
V: TRBV28
size: NA
J: TRBJ2-7
D: TRBD1

DNA: TGCAGCGTTGTGGGGACTAGCCGAAAAAACATTCAGTACTTC
CDR3: CSVVGTSRKNIQYF
V: TRBV29-1
size: once
J: TRBJ2-4
D: TRBD2

DNA: TGTGCCATCAGCCGGGACTCACTTCCCCAAGAGACCCAGTACTTC
CDR3: CAISRDSLPQETQYF
V: TRBV10-3
size: NA
J: TRBJ2-5
D: NA

DNA: TGTGCCAGCAGCTTCGGGGACTTGCTAACAGATACGCAGTATTTT
CDR3: CASSFGDLLTDTQYF
V: TRBV11-2
size: NA
J: TRBJ2-3
D: NA

DNA: TGTGCCAGCAGCCACGACCCAGTGGGACAGGGGCAAGAGACCCAGTACTTC
CDR3: CASSHDPVGQGQETQYF
V: TRBV4-2
size: NA
J: TRBJ2-5
D: TRBD1

DNA: TGTGCCAGCATCCCACGAGGAAATCAAGAGACCCAGTACTTC
CDR3: CASIPRGNQETQYF
V: TRBV7-9
size: NA
J: TRBJ2-5
D: NA

DNA: TGTGCCAGCAACAGGGGGCGAGGCTCACCCCTCCACTTT
CDR3: CASNRGRGSPLHF
V: TRBV2
size: NA
J: TRBJ1-6
D: TRBD1

DNA: TGCAGCGTGGCACAGGGGGCGGTACCAGATACGCAGTATTTT
CDR3: CSVAQGAVPDTQYF
V: TRBV29-1
size: NA
J: TRBJ2-3
D: TRBD1

DNA: TGTGCTAGGTTTTCTACCTATAATTCACCCCTCCACTTT
CDR3: CARFSTYNSPLHF
V: TRBV12-5
size: NA
J: TRBJ1-6
D: NA

DNA: TGTGCCAGCAGTTTTTCGGGACTAGCAAATGAGCAGTTCTTC
CDR3: CASSFSGLANEQFF
V: TRBV27
size: NA
J: TRBJ2-1
D: TRBD2

DNA: TGTGCCAGCAGCTTAGCGTGGGGGGAGGCCTATGGCTACACCTTC
CDR3: CASSLAWGEAYGYTF
V: TRBV7-2
size: NA
J: TRBJ1-2
D: NA

DNA: TGTGCCAGCAGCCGACGGGAGTTGGGGAATTCACCCCTCCACTTT
CDR3: CASSRRELGNSPLHF
V: TRBV7-9
size: NA
J: TRBJ1-6
D: NA

DNA: TGTGCCAGCAGCTTCAGCCAGGTCGCAGATACGCAGTATTTT
CDR3: CASSFSQVADTQYF
V: TRBV5-6
size: once
J: TRBJ2-3
D: NA

DNA: TGTGCCACCAGCAGTTACACAGCCTACGAGCAGTACTTC
CDR3: CATSSYTAYEQYF
V: TRBV15
size: NA
J: TRBJ2-7
D: NA

DNA: TGTGCCAGCAGCTTAGACAGCTCCTACGAGCAGTACTTC
CDR3: CASSLDSSYEQYF
V: TRBV11-3
size: NA
J: TRBJ2-7
D: NA